This TCR beta chain was retrieved from a study of cytomegalovirus exposure and HLA in healthy donors. PCR involved 60 Vbeta and 13 Jbeta primers. Data came from immunoSEQ multiplex PCR; TCRdb stores just in-frame clones and leaves some out. The sample consists of about 76,000 clones, over 65% of them appearing once. CDR1 is MNHNS, CDR2 SASEGT, per germline. V lost 2 bases to trimming and J lost 11 bases; unmatched junction nucleotides: 6. The CDR3 length is 14 residues. All donors participated as healthy donors of bone marrow. A remark on this clone: What it binds is unknown.

General study results and limits: The authors later linked a missense DCLRE1C variant to TCR beta V- and J-gene trimming.

J is TRBJ2-1 and V is TRBV6-1; TRBD2 matches 10 bases. The sequencing input was PBMCs. This clonotype was obtained from a woman aged 35 to 49 in good health and CMV-seropositive. The CDR3 spells CASSERGLAAQQFF. The CDR3 nucleotides are TGTGCCAGCAGTGAACGTGGACTAGCGGCGCAGCAGTTCTTC.